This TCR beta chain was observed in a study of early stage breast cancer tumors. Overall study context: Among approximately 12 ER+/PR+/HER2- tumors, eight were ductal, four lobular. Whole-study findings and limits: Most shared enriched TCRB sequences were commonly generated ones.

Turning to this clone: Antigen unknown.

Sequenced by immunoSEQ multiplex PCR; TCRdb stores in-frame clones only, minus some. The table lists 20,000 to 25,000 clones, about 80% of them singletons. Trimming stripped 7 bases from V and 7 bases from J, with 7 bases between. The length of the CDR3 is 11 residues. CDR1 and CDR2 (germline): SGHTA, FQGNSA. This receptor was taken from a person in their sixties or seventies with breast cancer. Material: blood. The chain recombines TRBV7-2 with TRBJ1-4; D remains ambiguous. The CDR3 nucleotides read TGTGCCAGCACGTCGGGTGAAAAACTGTTTTTT. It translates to CASTSGEKLFF. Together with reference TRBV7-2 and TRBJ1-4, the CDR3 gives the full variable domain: GAGVSQSPSNKVTEKGKDVELRCDPISGHTALYWYRQSLGQGLEFLIYFQGNSAPDKSGLPSDRFSAERTGGSVSTLTIQRTQQEDSAVYLCASTSGEKLFFGSGTQLSVL.